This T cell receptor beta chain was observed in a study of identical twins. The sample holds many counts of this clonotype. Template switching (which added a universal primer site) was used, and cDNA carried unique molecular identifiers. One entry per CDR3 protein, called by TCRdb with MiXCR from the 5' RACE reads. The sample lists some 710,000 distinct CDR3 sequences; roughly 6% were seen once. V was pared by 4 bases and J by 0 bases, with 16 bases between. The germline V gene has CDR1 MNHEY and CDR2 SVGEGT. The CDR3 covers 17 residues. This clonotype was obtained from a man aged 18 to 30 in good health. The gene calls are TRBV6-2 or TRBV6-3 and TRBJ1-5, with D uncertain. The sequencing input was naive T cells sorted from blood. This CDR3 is CASSSSWETNSNQPQHF. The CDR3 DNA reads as TGTGCCAGCAGTTCCTCTTGGGAAACTAATAGCAATCAGCCCCAGCATTTT.